Each of the 5 T cell receptor beta chains below was sequenced from the same sample in a study of T cell changes during pregnancy in multiple sclerosis. Only in-frame clones appear in the TCRdb table, and some are missing; sequencing was by immunoSEQ multiplex PCR. Of about 93,000 clones listed, 80% to 95% are singletons. The sequencing here drew on peripheral blood, taken after pregnancy. These receptors all stem from a female donor with multiple sclerosis, enrolled in a pregnancy study.

This chain connects TRBV29-1 to TRBJ1-1; the D is unclear. The length of the CDR3 is 12 residues. From germline, CDR1 is SQVTM and CDR2 ANQGSEA. V was trimmed by 4 bases and J by 4 bases, leaving 10 bases between them. This chain's CDR3 is CSVVAVPTEAFF. The CDR3 nucleotides are TGCAGCGTTGTGGCAGTCCCCACTGAAGCTTTCTTT.

CDR3 in DNA: TGCGCCAGCAGCCGGACAGGGTTCGCATACGAGCAGTACTTC. It encodes CASSRTGFAYEQYF. The chain combines TRBV5-1 with TRBJ2-7, with 8 bases fitting TRBD1. V trimming: 4 bases; J trimming: 4 bases; junction bases outside the gene matches: 7. CDR1 and CDR2 (germline): SGHRS, YFSETQ. The CDR3 is made up of 14 amino acids. The whole variable domain, remainder taken from reference TRBV5-1 and TRBJ2-7, is KAGVTQTPRYLIKTRGQQVTLSCSPISGHRSVSWYQQTPGQGLQFLFEYFSETQRNKGNFPGRFSGRQFSNSRSEMNVSTLELGDSALYLCASSRTGFAYEQYFGPGTRLTVT.

The chain joins TRBV4-2 to TRBJ2-5; D gene unclear. V was shortened by 4 bases and J by 0 bases, with 12 bases between the two germline ends. Germline CDR1 and CDR2: LGHNA and YNFKEQ. The CDR3 extends over 15 amino acids. The CDR3 is CASSLASKYQETQYF. In nucleotides, the CDR3 is TGTGCCAGCAGCCTAGCTTCTAAGTACCAAGAGACCCAGTACTTC.

V gene TRBV10-1 combines with J gene TRBJ1-2; TRBD1 might be the D (5 bases). Germline loops: CDR1 WNHNN, CDR2 SYGVQD (reference sequence). V lost 3 bases and J 4 bases, leaving 15 bases between the germline ends. CDR3 length: 15 amino acids. Here the CDR3 DNA reads TGCGCCAGCAGTGAAAATCCGTTCGGGGGCTATGGCTACACCTTC. It encodes CASSENPFGGYGYTF.

The rearrangement uses TRBV5-5 and TRBJ1-2, with 8 bases matching TRBD1. Germline lookup yields CDR1 SGHKS and CDR2 YYEKEE (reference sequence). Trimming removed 0 bases from V and 6 bases from J; junction bases left unmatched: 7. The CDR3 sequence is 15 residues long. CDR3 protein: CASSLGRTGRNGYTF. The DNA for the CDR3 is TGTGCCAGCAGCTTGGGGAGGACAGGGAGAAATGGCTACACCTTC.